The 2 T cell receptor beta chains given below trace back to one sample, sequenced in a study of PD-L1 blockade in urothelial cancer. Regarding time point: pretreatment peripheral blood. TCRdb's copy holds only in-frame clones and misses some; the assay was immunoSEQ multiplex PCR. The profile shows some 89,000 clones, more than 75% of them singletons. The sample here was PBMCs, taken around atezolizumab (anti-PD-L1) treatment. The receptors here all came from a man aged 60 to 75 with urothelial cancer.

This clone showed up just a few times. The chain has TRBV2 and TRBJ1-2, with 7 nucleotides matching TRBD1. With 8 bases clipped from V and 4 bases from J, the junction kept 10 bases outside the gene matches. Germline CDR1 is SNHLY and CDR2 is FYNNEI. The CDR3 consists of 14 residues. The CDR3 DNA sequence: TGTGCCAGCGAGGGACAGCTAGGGGGCTATGGCTACACCTTC. It encodes CASEGQLGGYGYTF.

The chain has TRBV19 and TRBJ2-5, with 8 bases aligning to TRBD2. Germline V CDR1 and CDR2: LNHDA, SQIVND (reference sequence). V was pared by 5 bases and J by 5 bases, with 10 bases of the junction left unmatched. This CDR3 is built from 15 residues. CDR3 nucleotides: TGTGCCAGTAGTTACACGGGGGGGCGCTTGGAGACCCAGTACTTC. It encodes CASSYTGGRLETQYF.